One and the same sample provided the 5 T cell receptor beta chains below, sequenced in a study of blood T cell repertoires in COVID-19. The data were produced by immunoSEQ multiplex PCR, yet TCRdb's version contains in-frame clones alone and is incomplete. The sample holds more than 85,000 clones; 80% to 85% are singletons and the top ten take 15%. The specimen was peripheral blood. The receptors come from a woman at least 80 years old with acute or convalescent COVID-19.

This rearrangement joins TRBV29-1 to TRBJ2-2; 7 bases are shared with TRBD1. From germline, CDR1 is SQVTM and CDR2 ANQGSEA. V lost 7 bases and J lost 3; bases outside the gene matches: 17. The CDR3 has 17 amino acids. The CDR3, as DNA: TGCAGCGCCTCCAAAACCTCAGGGGGTAGTGACACCGGGGAGCTGTTTTTT. This gives the protein CSASKTSGGSDTGELFF.

V gene TRBV5-1 combines with J gene TRBJ2-2; TRBD1 aligns across 7 bases. The J segment lost 7 bases and the V segment lost 3 bases, leaving 3 bases of the junction unmatched. Germline V gene sequence: CDR1 SGHRS, CDR2 YFSETQ. This CDR3 comprises 13 residues. CDR3 amino acids: CASSWDRDGELFF. As DNA, the CDR3 is TGCGCCAGCAGCTGGGACAGAGACGGGGAGCTGTTTTTT.

The rearrangement uses TRBV7-9 and TRBJ2-1; possible D gene TRBD2, 6 bases. This CDR3 has 15 residues. Germline V gene data show CDR1 as SEHNR and CDR2 as FQNEAQ (reference sequence). V was clipped by 5 bases and J by 6 bases, with 17 bases between them. CDR3 sequence reads: CASSPGTSQGNEQFF. The CDR3 DNA is TGTGCCAGCAGCCCAGGGACTTCCCAGGGCAATGAGCAGTTCTTC. The full variable domain, with the rest looked up from reference TRBV7-9 and TRBJ2-1, is DTGVSQNPRHKITKRGQNVTFRCDPISEHNRLYWYRQTLGQGPEFLTYFQNEAQLEKSRLLSDRFSAERPKGSFSTLEIQRTEQGDSAMYLCASSPGTSQGNEQFFGPGTRLTVL.

The chain links TRBV4-3 to TRBJ2-3; maybe TRBD2 (5 bases). Germline CDR1 LGHNA, CDR2 YSLEER. Trimming removed 0 bases at V and 3 bases at J, with 10 bases between. The CDR3 contains 15 residues. In DNA, the CDR3 is TGCGCCAGCAGCCAAGAGTGGGAGTTAACAGATACGCAGTATTTT. Translated: CASSQEWELTDTQYF.

This rearrangement joins TRBV28 to TRBJ2-7; D possibly corresponds to TRBD1 (6 bases). The CDR3 has 15 residues. V was clipped by 2 bases and J by 2 bases, with 13 bases between them. Germline V lookup: CDR1 MDHEN, CDR2 SYDVKM. DNA for the CDR3: TGTGCCAGCAGTTTAGGTGGCAGGGGCACCTACGAGCAGTACTTC. Protein sequence: CASSLGGRGTYEQYF.